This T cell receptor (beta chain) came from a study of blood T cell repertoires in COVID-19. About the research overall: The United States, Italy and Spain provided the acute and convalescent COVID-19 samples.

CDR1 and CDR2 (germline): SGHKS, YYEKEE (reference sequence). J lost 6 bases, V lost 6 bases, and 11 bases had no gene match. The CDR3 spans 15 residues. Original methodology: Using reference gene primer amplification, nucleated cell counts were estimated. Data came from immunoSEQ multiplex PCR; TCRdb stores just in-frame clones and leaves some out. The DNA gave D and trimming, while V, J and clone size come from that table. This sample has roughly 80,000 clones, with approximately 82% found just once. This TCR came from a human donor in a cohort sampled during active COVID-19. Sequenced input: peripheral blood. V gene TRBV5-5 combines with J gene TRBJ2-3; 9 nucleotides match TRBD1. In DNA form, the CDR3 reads TGTGCCAGCAACATACAGGGGGCACCCGCCGATACGCAGTATTTT. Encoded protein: CASNIQGAPADTQYF.